Presented here are 23 T cell receptor beta chains from one specimen sequenced in a study of shared clonotypes between healthy human individuals. The assay was immunoSEQ multiplex PCR, and TCRdb's table has in-frame clones only and misses some. This sample has about 600,000 clones, with 95% to 98% found just once. Sequencing was carried out using naive CD4+ T cells sorted from blood. Subset given: CD45RA+ positively selected. These receptor sequences come from a woman in her twenties or thirties in good health.

The rearrangement uses TRBV6-5 and TRBJ1-2, with D perhaps TRBD1 (5 bases). Deletions cut 3 bases from V and 3 bases from J, with 8 bases between. The germline V gene encodes CDR1 MNHEY and CDR2 SVGAGI. CDR3 length: 13 amino acids. The CDR3: CASSYGTDYGYTF. In DNA, the CDR3 is TGTGCCAGCAGTTATGGGACCGACTATGGCTACACCTTC.

This chain joins TRBV5-3 and TRBJ2-2, with 9 nucleotides matching TRBD2. TRBV5-3 belongs to the ORF category, with a function that is uncertain. After removal of 0 bases from V and 7 bases from J, the junction contained 13 bases not matched to a gene. This CDR3 comprises 18 residues. CDR3 DNA sequence: TGTGCCAGAAGCTTGGATCGGGGGATAGCGGGAGCAATCGGGGAGCTGTTTTTT. Its translation is CARSLDRGIAGAIGELFF.

The chain combines TRBV6-6 with TRBJ2-7; D could derive from TRBD1 or TRBD2 (5 bases each). The ends were cut back, 0 bases at V and 2 bases at J, with 11 bases in the middle. This CDR3 spans 15 amino acids. Germline CDR1 and CDR2: MNHNY and SVGAGI (reference sequence). CDR3 amino acids: CASSYSPGPAYEQYF. In DNA, the CDR3 is TGTGCCAGCAGTTACTCGCCGGGACCGGCCTACGAGCAGTACTTC.

This clone was counted only a few times. This chain links TRBV6-5 with TRBJ1-1, with 11 bases aligning to TRBD1. Germline loops: CDR1 MNHEY, CDR2 SVGAGI. V gave up 7 bases and J gave up 5 bases; unmatched junction bases: 9. The CDR3 loop spans 15 amino acids. The chain's CDR3 is CASTVDRGLGTEAFF. The CDR3 nucleotides read TGTGCCAGCACCGTGGACAGGGGGCTAGGGACTGAAGCTTTCTTT.

The CDR3 nucleotides are TGTGCCAGCAGTTTTCAGTTCGAGCAGTACTTC. It encodes CASSFQFEQYF. The chain is built from TRBV28 and TRBJ2-7; D gene unclear. The germline V gene has CDR1 MDHEN and CDR2 SYDVKM. V was pared by 3 bases and J by 6 bases, with 6 bases between. The CDR3 covers 11 residues.

The chain links TRBV19 to TRBJ1-6; D is ambiguous. Per the germline V gene, CDR1 is LNHDA and CDR2 is SQIVND (reference sequence). This CDR3 is 14 amino acids long. The germline V and J ends were trimmed by 3 bases and 7 bases, with 10 bases remaining between them. The CDR3 DNA sequence: TGTGCCAGTAGTATGGGCAGAGACAATTCACCCCTCCACTTT. Amino acid sequence: CASSMGRDNSPLHF.

The J gene is TRBJ2-3, the V gene TRBV5-4; no reliable D call. The CDR3 runs 15 residues. In germline, CDR1 is SGHNT, CDR2 YYREEE (reference sequence). V was shortened by 6 bases and J by 2 bases, with 16 bases between the two germline ends. The CDR3 here is CASNDRSANTDTQYF. CDR3 nucleotides: TGTGCCAGCAACGATCGGTCGGCCAACACAGATACGCAGTATTTT.

This chain connects TRBV5-5 to TRBJ1-5; no clear D gene. Germline CDR1 reads SGHKS; CDR2 reads YYEKEE (reference sequence). The CDR3 loop spans 15 amino acids. Trimming stripped 4 bases from V and 0 bases from J, with 11 bases between. CDR3 region: CASSSNINSNQPQHF. CDR3 coding DNA: TGTGCCAGCAGCAGTAATATCAATAGCAATCAGCCCCAGCATTTT.

The V gene is TRBV2, the J gene TRBJ2-7; 11 bases map to TRBD2. The CDR3 consists of 14 residues. J was trimmed by 7 bases and V by 9 bases; bases with no gene match: 11. Germline V gene lookup returns CDR1 SNHLY and CDR2 FYNNEI. The CDR3 spells CASLNSGRAVEQYF. The CDR3 DNA follows: TGTGCCAGTCTCAATAGCGGGAGGGCTGTGGAGCAGTACTTC. The full variable domain, in which reference TRBV2 and TRBJ2-7 provide the parts outside the CDR3, is EPEVTQTPSHQVTQMGQEVILRCVPISNHLYFYWYRQILGQKVEFLVSFYNNEISEKSEIFDDQFSVERPDGSNFTLKIRSTKLEDSAMYFCASLNSGRAVEQYFGPGTRLTVT.

V is TRBV15 and J is TRBJ2-3, with TRBD2 matching over 10 bases. CDR3 size: 16 residues. Germline-derived CDR1 and CDR2 are LNHNV and YYDKDF (reference sequence). J was trimmed by 4 bases and V by 0 bases; bases with no gene match: 4. The CDR3 sequence: CATSRESGRVPDTQYF. CDR3 nucleotides: TGTGCCACCAGCAGAGAAAGCGGGAGGGTCCCAGATACGCAGTATTTT.

The rearrangement uses TRBV29-1 and TRBJ1-2, with TRBD1 matching 9 bases. The germline V gene encodes CDR1 SQVTM and CDR2 ANQGSEA. The CDR3 sequence is 14 residues long. J gave up 4 bases and V 6 bases, and 9 bases lay outside the gene matches. The CDR3 here is CSVRGQGKPYGYTF. In DNA form, the CDR3 reads TGCAGCGTCCGCGGACAGGGGAAGCCCTATGGCTACACCTTC.

V usage is TRBV28 and J usage is TRBJ1-2, with 7 positions matching TRBD1. In germline, CDR1 is MDHEN, CDR2 SYDVKM. Germline trimming cut 4 bases from V and 1 base from J; bases unmatched to any gene: 3. The CDR3 consists of 14 residues. As DNA, the CDR3 is TGTGCCAGCAGTTCGGGGACAGTTAACTATGGCTACACCTTC. Amino acid sequence: CASSSGTVNYGYTF.

The V gene is TRBV5-4, the J gene TRBJ2-1; D is ambiguous. CDR3 length equals 16 residues. Germline CDR1 reads SGHNT; CDR2 reads YYREEE (reference sequence). V lost 0 bases to trimming and J lost 2 bases, with 12 bases between them. In DNA, the CDR3 is TGTGCCAGCAGCTTGGTTGGCGCGGCCCCCTACAATGAGCAGTTCTTC. Translating it yields CASSLVGAAPYNEQFF.

The CDR3 nucleotides are TGCAGCGTGGACAGGGGGCCCTACAATGAGCAGTTCTTC. It encodes CSVDRGPYNEQFF. V gene TRBV29-1 combines with J gene TRBJ2-1; the match to TRBD1 covers 11 bases. Germline CDR1 and CDR2: SQVTM and ANQGSEA. The CDR3 length is 13 residues. The V and J ends lost 6 bases and 2 bases, in that order; junction bases with no gene match: 0.

The rearrangement joins TRBV6-1 to TRBJ2-2; a weak D match, TRBD2 (5 bases). From germline, CDR1 is MNHNS and CDR2 SASEGT. The CDR3 spans 14 residues. The V and J ends lost 4 bases and 2 bases respectively, with 8 bases between them. This CDR3 is CASSGLPNTGELFF. The CDR3 DNA follows: TGTGCCAGCAGTGGACTACCTAACACCGGGGAGCTGTTTTTT.

The CDR3 here is CASTNRGYSYNEQFF. CDR3 DNA: TGTGCCAGCACCAATAGGGGGTACTCCTACAATGAGCAGTTCTTC. The chain recombines TRBV7-2 with TRBJ2-1; perhaps TRBD1 as D (6 bases). V lost 7 bases to trimming and J lost 0 bases, with 13 bases between them. The germline gives CDR1 SGHTA, CDR2 FQGNSA. The CDR3 has 15 residues.

The table lists this clone with a few counts. The rearrangement joins TRBV30 to TRBJ1-4; the match to TRBD1 covers 7 bases. Germline CDR1 GTSNPN, CDR2 SVGIG (reference sequence). V shed 3 bases, J shed 7 bases, and the junction held 5 bases outside the gene matches. The CDR3 runs 13 residues. The CDR3 region is CAWSGGQFEKLFF. The CDR3 DNA reads as TGTGCCTGGAGCGGGGGACAGTTTGAAAAACTGTTTTTT.

The rearrangement joins TRBV18 to TRBJ2-2; TRBD1 is a possible D gene (6 bases). The CDR3 contains 19 residues. Deletions cut 0 bases from V and 6 bases from J, with 23 bases between. Germline V gene sequence: CDR1 KGHSH, CDR2 LQKENI. CDR3 bases: TGTGCCAGCTCACCACCGAACCGTTATAACAGGGCTTCCGCCGGGGAGCTGTTTTTT. It is translated as CASSPPNRYNRASAGELFF.

In its sample, this clone was seen once. This chain links TRBV5-8 with TRBJ2-5, with D possibly TRBD1 on 5 matching bases. Trimming cost V 2 bases and J 11 bases, with 16 bases left between them. The CDR3 extends over 13 amino acids. Germline V gives CDR1 SGHTS, CDR2 YDEGEE. CDR3 DNA sequence: TGTGCCAGCAGCTTTGACAGTCCATTGGGGCAGTACTTC. It codes for CASSFDSPLGQYF.

Turning to this clone: Other nucleotide sequences from this sample produce the same CDR3. The chain couples TRBV5-1 to TRBJ2-3; possibly TRBD2 for D (7 bases). The CDR3 consists of 14 residues. Trimming removed 2 bases from V and 3 bases from J, with 10 bases in between. Germline V lookup: CDR1 SGHRS, CDR2 YFSETQ. DNA of the CDR3: TGCGCCAGCAGCTTAGAGGGGGGGACAGATACGCAGTATTTT. It translates to CASSLEGGTDTQYF.

The CDR3, as DNA: TGTGCCAGCAGGGAGCGGGCAGGGGGGCGATACGAGCAGTACTTC. This codes for CASRERAGGRYEQYF. The chain combines TRBV6-1 with TRBJ2-7, with a weak D call TRBD1 (7 bases). This CDR3 has 15 residues. Germline V lookup: CDR1 MNHNS, CDR2 SASEGT. Trimming pared 6 bases from V and 4 bases from J, leaving 19 bases between.

The J gene is TRBJ2-1, the V gene TRBV30, with a possible D match to TRBD2 (6 bases). Germline values: CDR1 GTSNPN, CDR2 SVGIG (reference sequence). Trimming cost V 5 bases and J 5 bases, with 10 bases left between them. The length of the CDR3 is 12 residues. CDR3 DNA sequence: TGTGCCTGGGCGGGACCGGACAATGAGCAGTTCTTC. It translates to CAWAGPDNEQFF.

This clone showed up just once. The J gene is TRBJ2-5, the V gene TRBV19, with D unclear. Germline V CDR1 and CDR2: LNHDA, SQIVND (reference sequence). V gave up 1 base and J gave up 5 bases, with 14 bases separating them. This CDR3 has 15 residues. The DNA of the CDR3 is TGTGCCAGTAGTATAGGTGGCCTCGTAGGGGAGACCCAGTACTTC. This encodes CASSIGGLVGETQYF.